The 24 T cell receptor beta chains below come from one sample, sequenced in a study of cytomegalovirus exposure and HLA in healthy donors (dated by TCRdb to the late 2010s). Library method: the immunoSEQ multiplex PCR assay. For the multiplex PCR, a mixture combining 60 forward primers for TCR Vbeta segments and 13 reverse primers for TCR Jbeta segments was used. Here the immuneACCESS table is served through TCRdb, limited to in-frame sequences with V and J called. Missing clones are a known gap in these copies; in checked studies unresolved V genes cover under half, and the rest lacks a known reason. Present in this sample are 180,000 or so clones, more than 60% of which were seen just once. The ten largest clones take up about 7.7% of the sample. Sequencing was performed on PBMCs. The receptors were gathered from a woman in her 40s in good health and CMV-seropositive.

J is TRBJ1-1 and V is TRBV4-1; 8 bases are shared with TRBD1. The CDR3 spans 16 residues. Per germline, CDR1 MGHRA and CDR2 YSYEKL. J was trimmed by 3 bases and V by 5 bases; bases with no gene match: 11. The CDR3 DNA reads as TGCGCCAGCAGCTATTTGCCCCAGGGGGCGGACACTGAAGCTTTCTTT. Translation: CASSYLPQGADTEAFF.

V is TRBV5-5 and J is TRBJ1-2; no firm D call. Germline V gene sequence: CDR1 SGHKS, CDR2 YYEKEE (reference sequence). Trimming left V 0 bases short and J 8 bases short, with 14 bases between. The CDR3 has 14 residues. The CDR3: CASSLVVDGDGYTF. The CDR3 coding sequence is TGTGCCAGCAGCTTGGTGGTAGACGGAGACGGCTACACCTTC.

The table lists this clone with a count of one. The genes are TRBV25-1 and TRBJ2-7, with D tentatively TRBD1 (6 bases). The germline V gene encodes CDR1 MGHDK and CDR2 SYGVNS. The CDR3 has 13 amino acids. Trimming removed 3 bases at V and 3 bases at J, with 9 bases between. The CDR3 spells CASSDGGLYEQYF. CDR3 bases: TGTGCCAGCAGTGATGGGGGCCTCTACGAGCAGTACTTC.

CDR3 amino acids: CASSPSGSGGTDTQYF. DNA of the CDR3: TGTGCCAGCAGTCCTAGCGGGAGCGGCGGCACAGATACGCAGTATTTT. The chain joins TRBV6-4 to TRBJ2-3; 10 bases are a match to TRBD2. V lost 5 bases to trimming and J lost 1 base; unmatched junction nucleotides: 6. This CDR3 is built from 16 residues. Looked up from germline, CDR1 is MRHNA and CDR2 is SNTAGT.

The gene calls are TRBV6-1 and TRBJ2-7; the match to TRBD2 covers 14 bases. The CDR3 loop spans 14 amino acids. V dropped 7 bases and J dropped 4; count of bases not matched to a gene: 3. The germline V gene has CDR1 MNHNS and CDR2 SASEGT. The CDR3 nucleotides read TGTGCCAGCACCGGGACTAGCGGGAGTTACGAGCAGTACTTC. Its protein is CASTGTSGSYEQYF.

The rearrangement uses TRBV21-1 and TRBJ2-1; the table's D call of TRBD2 was not tested on the DNA. TRBV21-1 is annotated as a pseudogene. The CDR3 consists of 15 residues. DNA of the CDR3: TGTGCCGCACCCCAGCCCGTCGGGAGGGCCGATGAGCAGTTCTTC. It codes for CAAPQPVGRADEQFF.

The CDR3 DNA is TGTGCCAGCAGGGGCGCGGGGCGCGGGAATTCACCCCTCCACTTT. Amino acid sequence: CASRGAGRGNSPLHF. The rearrangement uses TRBV2 and TRBJ1-6; possible D gene TRBD1, 5 bases. Trimming stripped 6 bases from V and 7 bases from J, with 16 bases between. CDR3 length equals 15 residues. Per the germline V gene, CDR1 is SNHLY and CDR2 is FYNNEI.

The chain couples TRBV5-1 to TRBJ2-2; 15 bases line up with TRBD2. From germline, CDR1 is SGHRS and CDR2 YFSETQ. The CDR3 totals 20 residues. Germline trimming cut 3 bases from V and 0 bases from J; bases unmatched to any gene: 9. CDR3 loop: CASSSQPGLAGGSNTGELFF. The CDR3 DNA is TGCGCCAGCAGCTCACAACCGGGACTAGCGGGAGGCTCGAACACCGGGGAGCTGTTTTTT.

This chain uses TRBV28 with TRBJ2-1; 10 nucleotides line up with TRBD2. Germline V CDR1 and CDR2: MDHEN, SYDVKM. Trimming took 5 bases from V and 7 from J; bases not matched to a gene: 8. The CDR3 covers 15 residues. The DNA of the CDR3 is TGTGCCAGCAGTCTGGGACTAGCGATCGGAAATGAGCAGTTCTTC. Its translation: CASSLGLAIGNEQFF.

This clone was seen a few times. The chain joins TRBV28 to TRBJ1-3; 7 bases are shared with TRBD1. Germline V lookup: CDR1 MDHEN, CDR2 SYDVKM. V gave up 2 bases and J gave up 0 bases; unmatched junction bases: 4. This CDR3 is built from 16 residues. CDR3 region: CASSLRGPLSGNTIYF. The CDR3 bases are TGTGCCAGCAGTTTAAGGGGGCCGCTCTCTGGAAACACCATATATTTT. The full variable domain, in which reference TRBV28 and TRBJ1-3 provide the parts outside the CDR3, is DVKVTQSSRYLVKRTGEKVFLECVQDMDHENMFWYRQDPGLGLRLIYFSYDVKMKEKGDIPEGYSVSREKKERFSLILESASTNQTSMYLCASSLRGPLSGNTIYFGEGSWLTVV.

This chain joins TRBV7-2 and TRBJ2-7, with TRBD1 matching over 10 bases. The CDR3 has 15 residues. V shed 4 bases, J shed 5 bases, and the junction held 8 bases outside the gene matches. CDR1 and CDR2 from the germline V gene are SGHTA and FQGNSA. CDR3: CASSYPRTGGNEQYF. The DNA for the CDR3 is TGTGCCAGCAGCTACCCCCGGACAGGGGGGAACGAGCAGTACTTC. Supplemented by reference TRBV7-2 and TRBJ2-7, the full variable domain reads GAGVSQSPSNKVTEKGKDVELRCDPISGHTALYWYRQSLGQGLEFLIYFQGNSAPDKSGLPSDRFSAERTGGSVSTLTIQRTQQEDSAVYLCASSYPRTGGNEQYFGPGTRLTVT.

The CDR3 DNA sequence: TGTGCCAGCAGCCGCCCTAGCGGGAGTATAAATGAGCAGTTCTTC. It is translated as CASSRPSGSINEQFF. The chain is built from TRBV27 and TRBJ2-1; 10 nucleotides align to TRBD2. In germline, CDR1 is MNHEY, CDR2 SMNVEV (reference sequence). The CDR3 consists of 15 residues. Losses at the gene ends were 6 bases for V and 7 bases for J; bases not matched to a gene: 9.

This chain links TRBV29-1 with TRBJ2-1; TRBD2 aligns across 14 bases. The CDR3 sequence is 18 residues long. Trimming took 3 bases from V and 0 from J; bases not matched to a gene: 7. Germline CDR1 is SQVTM and CDR2 is ANQGSEA. CDR3 sequence: CSVDGTSGSTHSYNEQFF. The CDR3 DNA sequence: TGCAGCGTTGACGGGACTAGCGGGAGTACCCACTCCTACAATGAGCAGTTCTTC.

This clone was recorded once. J is TRBJ2-5 and V is TRBV5-1; D unresolved. Matching the DNA end better, TRBJ2-7 makes the J call doubtful. The CDR3 extends over 14 amino acids. Looked up from germline, CDR1 is SGHRS and CDR2 is YFSETQ. Here the CDR3 DNA reads TGCGCCAGCAGCCGCCGTACGAGCTCCTACGAGCAGTACTTC. It codes for CASSRRTSSYEQYF.

This sequence joins TRBV5-1 and TRBJ2-1, with 7 bases lining up with TRBD1. Per germline, CDR1 SGHRS and CDR2 YFSETQ. After removal of 4 bases from V and 15 bases from J, the junction contained 10 bases not matched to a gene. CDR3 length: 12 residues. In DNA, the CDR3 is TGCGCCAGCAGCCAAGACAGGGCCACATCGTTCTTC. Amino acid sequence: CASSQDRATSFF.

This sequence joins TRBV10-3 and TRBJ2-5, with D perhaps matching TRBD2 (6 bases). CDR1 is ENHRY, CDR2 SYGVKD, per germline. Deletions cut 2 bases from V and 4 bases from J, with 8 bases between. The CDR3 extends over 13 amino acids. The CDR3 loop reads CAISETGVETQYF. The CDR3, as DNA: TGTGCCATCAGTGAGACGGGAGTAGAGACCCAGTACTTC.

The chain combines TRBV7-8 with TRBJ1-1; TRBD1 matches at 7 bases. The V gene end was trimmed by 5 bases and the J gene end by 0 bases; junction bases not matched to a gene: 12. Germline V lookup: CDR1 SGHVS, CDR2 FQNEAQ. The CDR3 has 17 amino acids. The CDR3 loop is CASSPEGAATMNTEAFF. The CDR3 DNA follows: TGTGCCAGCAGCCCAGAGGGGGCAGCTACCATGAACACTGAAGCTTTCTTT.

The J gene is TRBJ2-7, the V gene TRBV7-2, with D perhaps matching TRBD2 (5 bases). Trimming shortened V by 7 bases and J by 4 bases, and 14 bases separated the two germline ends. CDR3 length: 13 residues. From germline, CDR1 is SGHTA and CDR2 FQGNSA. CDR3 bases: TGTGCCAGCACCCCGGGTGGACTTTACGAGCAGTACTTC. It encodes CASTPGGLYEQYF.

The J gene is TRBJ2-7, the V gene TRBV7-8; TRBD2 is a possible D gene (6 bases). Trimming removed 1 base from V and 2 bases from J, with 9 bases in between. This CDR3 is 14 amino acids long. Germline CDR1 reads SGHVS; CDR2 reads FQNEAQ. The CDR3 loop reads CASSLEGGTYEQYF. The CDR3 nucleotides read TGTGCCAGCAGCTTAGAGGGAGGAACCTACGAGCAGTACTTC.

The sample holds a few counts of this clone. The chain is built from TRBV5-6 and TRBJ1-5; D is undetermined. The germline V gene has CDR1 SGHDT and CDR2 YYEEEE. The CDR3 length is 13 residues. Between the trimmed V and J ends, which lost 2 bases and 1 base, there was a span of 4 bases. The chain's CDR3 is CASSFGSNQPQHF. CDR3 bases: TGTGCCAGCAGCTTTGGCAGCAATCAGCCCCAGCATTTT.

The chain links TRBV5-1 to TRBJ1-1, with no clear D. CDR3 length: 13 amino acids. V lost 2 bases, J lost 6 bases, and 11 bases lay in between. The germline gives CDR1 SGHRS, CDR2 YFSETQ. CDR3 sequence reads: CASSLATIAEAFF. The CDR3, as DNA: TGCGCCAGCAGCTTAGCTACTATCGCTGAAGCTTTCTTT. Combining the CDR3 with reference TRBV5-1 and TRBJ1-1 gives the whole variable domain KAGVTQTPRYLIKTRGQQVTLSCSPISGHRSVSWYQQTPGQGLQFLFEYFSETQRNKGNFPGRFSGRQFSNSRSEMNVSTLELGDSALYLCASSLATIAEAFFGQGTRLTVV.

The CDR3 DNA sequence: TGTGCCAGCAATATTGGGGACAACTACAATGAGCAGTTCTTC. Translating gives CASNIGDNYNEQFF. V and J are TRBV25-1 and TRBJ2-1; tentatively, D is TRBD1 (6 bases). The CDR3 extends over 14 amino acids. Trimming cost V 7 bases and J 3 bases, with 13 bases left between them. Germline V gene sequence: CDR1 MGHDK, CDR2 SYGVNS.

V gene TRBV6-4 combines with J gene TRBJ2-3, with TRBD1 matching 8 bases. V shed 0 bases, J shed 7 bases, and the junction held 6 bases outside the gene matches. Looked up from germline, CDR1 is MRHNA and CDR2 is SNTAGT. The CDR3 consists of 15 residues. The CDR3 reads CASSDSPGGVYTQYF. DNA for the CDR3: TGTGCCAGCAGTGACTCGCCAGGGGGCGTTTATACGCAGTATTTT.

A remark on this clone: Germline and junction disagree at one end, which may indicate a read error. CDR3 sequence: CATSGSSTDTQYF. The CDR3 DNA reads as TGCGCCACCAGCGGGAGCAGCACAGATACGCAGTATTTT. The chain uses TRBV5-1 and TRBJ2-3; 8 nucleotides match TRBD2. This CDR3 is 13 amino acids long. CDR1 and CDR2 (germline): SGHRS, YFSETQ.